This T cell receptor beta chain was captured in a study of T cell responses to AZD1222 COVID-19 vaccine. Sequenced by immunoSEQ multiplex PCR; TCRdb stores in-frame clones only, minus some. This sample has approximately 220,000 clones, with 90% to 95% found just once. Study results and limitations: No repertoire was sampled before or during the peak T cell response, only after it. Clonal diversity may have been underestimated in mostly white British donors. AZD1222 recipients seropositive at baseline numbered only 5 or 6. A reported finding is that nearly half of spike-specific TCRs target unmutated variant regions.

Points on this clone: Its antigen remains unidentified.

The V end was cut by 3 bases, the J end by 4 bases, with 10 bases between. Germline CDR1 is MNHEY and CDR2 is SMNVEV (reference sequence). This CDR3 spans 14 amino acids. This sequence originates from an adult in good health. This chain joins TRBV27 and TRBJ1-5; D is ambiguous. The sample here was peripheral blood, taken on day 0 of MenACWY control vaccination. Here the CDR3 DNA reads TGTGCCAGCAGTTTCGCGGCGGGGAATCAGCCCCAGCATTTT. Amino acid sequence: CASSFAAGNQPQHF.